Below, one T cell receptor beta chain is given with its context. Its antigen remains unidentified. There are no base qualities to consult, and no much larger clone falls within one base. The cohort consisted of approximately 670 healthy bone marrow donors. All cohort members were sampled while nominally healthy, although unrecorded immune exposures were likely present. The donor tested CMV seronegative, placing the donor among the 352 seronegative members of the cohort. Each donor provided a peripheral blood sample, and peripheral blood mononuclear cells were used for TCR beta sequencing. Genomic DNA was extracted from the blood cell samples with the Qiagen DNeasy Blood Extraction Kit. From cysteine to phenylalanine, the CDR3 is 14 amino acids long. Only CDR3 DNA remains: 42 bases, in frame from the first base. V is reduced by 7 bases and J by 5 bases, leaving a spacing of 17 bases between them. CDR1 and CDR2 are read off the germline V gene as MNHEY and SVGAGI.

These data originate in a study of cytomegalovirus exposure and HLA in healthy donors listed by TCRdb under 2017. Concerning the study at large: According to an earlier analysis of 587 of the donors, roughly 180 million T cells yielded 117 million unique TCR beta sequences and approximately 300 Gb of sequence data. An early release covering roughly 640 HLA-typed donors comprised approximately 290 gigabases of sequencing data and 65 million to 100 million unique TCR sequences. Among the roughly 410 genotyped donors, under 90% belonged to the genetic ancestry cluster associated with self-reported Caucasian donors. The study aimed to test whether cataloging public T cell receptors could reveal signatures of past pathogen exposure. Using immunosequencing, the study profiled T cell repertoires from roughly 650 subjects and related those repertoires to cytomegalovirus serostatus. In addition to the first cohort of around 670 subjects, a separate validation cohort of over 90 different subjects was used. High-throughput TCR immunosequencing, statistical association of individual TCRs with disease status, and machine learning were combined to predict cytomegalovirus infection status. A later analysis re-examined previously published TCR beta repertoires from hundreds of donors and added high-resolution HLA genotyping to investigate patterns of TCR occurrence. Rather than drawing on any new phenotypic data, the later analysis identified candidate immune exposures from TCR beta sequences and the way those sequences occurred across donors. To decide whether each TCR beta V gene segment behaved as functional or pseudogenic, an earlier analysis of approximately 620 of the donors relied on high-throughput TCR beta sequencing. Donor age, sex, ethnicity and CMV serostatus were compiled alongside the repertoire data. A later genetic analysis used genome-wide SNP genotypes for about 60% of the roughly 700 donors, treating that subset as a discovery cohort. Every discovery cohort repertoire had been produced on one sequencing platform. Class I and class II HLA loci were covered by the typing at four-digit resolution. The number of donors typed differed by locus, with roughly 629-640 for A, B, C, DRB1 and DQB1, around 500 for DQA1, some 570 for DPA1, and approximately 470 for DPB1. A handful of DR-DQ haplotypes were handled as single units for association and clustering because linkage in the cohort was strong. On average, approximately 250,000 unique TCR beta nucleotide sequences were sequenced per donor among 398 genotyped donors of the cohort, with roughly a sixth of those sequences being non-productive. General study outcomes and caveats: Because HLA typing was unavailable for some donors at each locus, only the typed subset was used in association tests. The presence/absence analyses assumed that sequencing depth was roughly uniform across donors, and that assumption may not be true. A further reported finding was that TCR beta sequences accurately predicted the HLA-A and HLA-B alleles for most subjects in the first cohort. Roughly 17 rarely observed V segments, including chromosome 9 orphons, were excluded from the earlier analysis of some 590 of the donors because counts were too low. V-gene and J-gene trimming of TCR beta chains was associated with a missense DCLRE1C variant in a later genetic analysis, and the association was replicated in an independent cohort. In this cohort, only TCR beta chains were sequenced, and detectable features were limited by the absence of alpha or paired-chain data. In a later analysis, most CMV-associated TCR beta chains were found to appear HLA-restricted, with HLA associations seemingly driven largely by CMV exposure. According to a later genetic analysis, donors in an Asian-associated ancestry cluster had fewer N-insertions in productive TCRs than the approximately 700-donor mean. For the cohort, immune exposure information was limited to CMV serostatus. At a false discovery rate of 0.05, a later analysis linked 15,000 to 20,000 TCR beta sequences to specific HLA alleles. A few of the identified cytomegalovirus-associated TCR beta chains were confirmed in vitro to be specific for cytomegalovirus antigens. A later analysis found that HLA-associated TCR beta chains were more clonally expanded and had lower generation probabilities than equally common non-associated chains. Broadly in line with IMGT annotations, most TCR beta V segments showed up in productive rearrangements about 87% or about 30% of the time in an earlier analysis of around 600 of the donors. A total of 164 TCR beta chains were listed by the study as associated with cytomegalovirus. Most TCR sequences were observed very rarely across donors, whereas some public TCRs were present in many individuals. The authors suggested that the approach could potentially be generalized to other disease states and immunological phenotypes. In a later analysis, several top co-occurrence clusters were reported to appear linked to parvovirus B19, influenza, CMV and Epstein-Barr virus. According to a later analysis, TCR association rates differed among HLA loci, with DRB1 alleles showing the most associated TCRs and HLA-C alleles showing the fewest. Strong co-occurrence of HLA alleles, especially DR and DQ, made assigning TCR associations to individual alleles difficult. Correlated functional status among segregating V segments might be attributable to linkage disequilibrium, but an unknown experimental factor could not be ruled out. The 87-base-pair reads could not distinguish some IMGT-functional V segments, including TRBV6-2 and TRBV6-3, so those segments were excluded. The sequencing pipeline was judged likely to have produced a cluster of highly shared sequence variants as a technical artifact. In both the original and validation cohorts, the classifier was reported to diagnose cytomegalovirus status with high specificity and sensitivity.

The protocol used for the library was the immunoSEQ multiplex PCR assay. The multiplex PCR relied on a mix of 60 forward primers for TCR Vbeta segments and 13 reverse primers for TCR Jbeta segments. A multiplex PCR assay on genomic DNA amplified the CDR3 region of rearranged TCR beta genes. Amplified TCR beta libraries were sequenced as 87-base-pair reads on the Illumina HiSeq System. In the original analysis: Across the 500 to 700 repertoires, a later analysis counted roughly 84 million unique TCR beta chains, some 11 million of which were shared by at least two donors. Raw reads were error-corrected and collapsed into unique sequences with a nearest-neighbor algorithm that merged closely related sequences to remove PCR and sequencing errors. To assign V, D and J gene segments, CDR3 sequences were aligned to IMGT reference sequences. For a sequence to be retained, a match of at least six nucleotides to both a V gene segment and a J gene segment was required. Rearrangements were called productive when the CDR3 lacked stop codons and stayed in frame with V and J; all others were non-productive. CDR3 was defined according to IMGT convention as the region running from the second conserved V-encoded cysteine to the conserved J-encoded phenylalanine. Sequences without an unambiguous match to a single V gene segment were excluded from the earlier analysis of 450 to 750 of the donors. An earlier analysis of several hundred of the donors called V segments functional above 56.7% productive rearrangements and segregating when the between-donor standard deviation exceeded 5%. To diagnose cytomegalovirus status from the catalog of TCR beta chain sequences, a statistical classification framework was built. V and J gene assignment, in a later analysis, came from comparing TCR nucleotide sequences with IMGT/GENE-DB human TR gene sequences. Using the TCRdist pipeline, a later analysis assigned CDR3 sequences along with most-parsimonious VDJ recombination scenarios. In a later analysis, every TCR beta chain was defined by the combination of its CDR3 amino acid sequence and its V-gene family, and reads without a unique V-gene family were dropped. In a later analysis, around 600 highly shared, low-generation-probability nucleotide sequences were removed to address suspected cross-contamination and a sequencing artifact. A later analysis calculated a clonal expansion index for each public chain from normalized within-repertoire ranks of inferred template counts. In a later analysis, generation probabilities were computed with a VDJ recombination model fitted to out-of-frame rearrangements, and the resulting probabilities were checked against IGoR. A later analysis scored TCR-TCR, TCR-HLA and TCR-CMV co-occurrence with hypergeometric tests, applying a repertoire-size bias correction to TCR pairs. A later analysis estimated false discovery rates by permuting HLA or CMV assignments 20 times. In a later analysis, co-occurring TCRs were grouped using DBSCAN, with TCRdist sequence similarity added in when clustering inside HLA-allele-positive subsets. Repertoires with fewer than 30,000 or more than 120,000 public chains were left out of co-occurrence clustering, as were about five repertoires with anomalous nucleotide sharing. TCRdb took over this immuneACCESS table, retaining in-frame rearrangements with V and J assigned. Such tables are incomplete; in checked studies, under half of the missing clones stem from an unresolved V gene, and the remainder is unexplained. D and trimming come from the DNA, and the V and J calls and clone size come from that table. The sample profile shows under 200,000 clones; 75% to 90% of them were found once. Together, the top ten hold roughly 0.34% of the sample.

The sequencing sample was made of PBMCs. The TCR comes from a woman in her thirties in good health and CMV-seronegative. The sequence joins TRBV6-5 to TRBJ1-2; the D gene is possibly TRBD1, with 6 bases matching. The sequenced DNA is TGTGCCAGCACCCCAGGGGAGGGGCTATATGGCTACACCTTC. Its protein product is CASTPGEGLYGYTF.